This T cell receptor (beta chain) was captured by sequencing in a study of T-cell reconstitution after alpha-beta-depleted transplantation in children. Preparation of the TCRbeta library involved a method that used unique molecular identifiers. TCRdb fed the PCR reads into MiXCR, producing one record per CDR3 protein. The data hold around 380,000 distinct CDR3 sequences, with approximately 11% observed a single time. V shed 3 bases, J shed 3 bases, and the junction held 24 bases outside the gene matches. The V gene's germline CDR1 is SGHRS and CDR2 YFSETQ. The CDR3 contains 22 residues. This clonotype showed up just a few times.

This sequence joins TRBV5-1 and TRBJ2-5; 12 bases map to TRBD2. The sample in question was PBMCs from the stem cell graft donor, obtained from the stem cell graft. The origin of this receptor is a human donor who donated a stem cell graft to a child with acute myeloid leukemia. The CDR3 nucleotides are TGCGCCAGCAGCTCTCGGGGACTAGCGGGTGTACCCGCGGTCGGAAACAAAGAGACCCAGTACTTC. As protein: CASSSRGLAGVPAVGNKETQYF.